The T cell receptor beta chain under discussion was sequenced for a study of human T cells and chemical hapten exposure. Study details: From small differences in pooled library volume came most of the variation in per-sample TCR yields.

Time point described: patch test 1, 2 weeks after DPC sensitization. Noted treatment: therapeutic diphenylcyclopropenone sensitization with weekly scalp DPC. This clonotype was found many times. One entry per CDR3 protein, called by TCRdb with MiXCR from the RACE reads. The sample has about 380,000 distinct CDR3 sequences, more than 4.5% seen once; the top ten hold under 3%. The TCR originated in a woman between 50 and 59 years old with alopecia areata. Some clones in this sample may be carry-over from other donors' samples. The sequenced sample was whole blood, obtained in connection with sensitization to the hapten diphenylcyclopropenone (DPC).

The CDR3, as DNA: TGTGCCAGCCTCGAAAGCTTGACAGCCTTCTCCTACGAGCAGTACTTC. As protein: CASLESLTAFSYEQYF. This chain joins TRBV28 and TRBJ2-7, with TRBD1 as a possible D gene (5 bases). CDR1 and CDR2 from the germline V gene are MDHEN and SYDVKM. CDR3 length: 16 residues. V gave up 8 bases and J gave up 0 bases, with 20 bases separating them.